This T cell receptor (beta chain) was captured by sequencing in a study of blood T cell repertoires in COVID-19. Study context: COVID-19 samples collected from the United States, Italy and Spain covered acute and convalescent phases.

How the authors handled the data: Amplification with reference gene primers provided the estimates of nucleated cell counts. This table comes from immunoSEQ multiplex PCR, and its TCRdb copy is limited to in-frame clones, with some not included. V, J and clone size were drawn from that table, and D and trimming were deduced from the DNA. The table has roughly 280,000 clones, roughly 88% seen once; the top ten hold roughly 11%. The germline V and J ends were trimmed by 2 bases and 2 bases, with 10 bases remaining between them. The germline CDR1 and CDR2 sequences are SGDLS and YYNGEE. The CDR3 is 14 residues long.

V gene TRBV9 combines with J gene TRBJ1-1; no firm D call. Source material: peripheral blood. The TCR originated in a woman between 70 and 85 years old with acute or convalescent COVID-19. For the CDR3, the DNA is TGTGCCAGCAGCGTTAGAAGCATCAACACTGAAGCTTTCTTT. Encoded protein: CASSVRSINTEAFF.